The T cell receptor (beta chain) described here comes from a study of molecular identifiers for immune sequencing clone quantification. Study information: RNA from around 20,000 or 100,000 naive CD8 cells was split five ways in replicates, with four sequenced. The study, taken as a whole, reports: Reportedly, one cell's Jurkat TCR RNA was detected within 1,200,000 naive CD8 cells.

This clonotype came up a few times. As yet, its antigen is unknown. Germline V lookup: CDR1 PRHDT, CDR2 FYEKMQ (reference sequence). The CDR3 is made up of 14 amino acids. V gave up 5 bases and J gave up 6 bases, with 13 bases separating them. It was with previously described methods and listed TCR primers that bulk TCR libraries were made. TCRdb passed the PCR reads through MiXCR, listing each CDR3 protein once. The sample shows about 640,000 distinct CDR3 sequences, roughly 21% of them seen only once. With 10%, 30% or 50% of RNA, roughly 17,000 to 1,000,000 naive CD8 T cells were sequenced. Sequenced sample: naive CD8+ T cells from blood, with Jurkat cell RNA spiked in. Stated subset: FACS-sorted CD8+CD4-CCR7+CD45RA+ naive T cells. This receptor was obtained from a human donor in good health. Some libraries in this study had Jurkat cell RNA spiked in. V and J are TRBV13 and TRBJ2-2; D ambiguous. CDR3 sequence (DNA): TGTGCCAGCAGCGGGCCCCCTCGGGCCGGGGAGCTGTTTTTT. Its protein product is CASSGPPRAGELFF.